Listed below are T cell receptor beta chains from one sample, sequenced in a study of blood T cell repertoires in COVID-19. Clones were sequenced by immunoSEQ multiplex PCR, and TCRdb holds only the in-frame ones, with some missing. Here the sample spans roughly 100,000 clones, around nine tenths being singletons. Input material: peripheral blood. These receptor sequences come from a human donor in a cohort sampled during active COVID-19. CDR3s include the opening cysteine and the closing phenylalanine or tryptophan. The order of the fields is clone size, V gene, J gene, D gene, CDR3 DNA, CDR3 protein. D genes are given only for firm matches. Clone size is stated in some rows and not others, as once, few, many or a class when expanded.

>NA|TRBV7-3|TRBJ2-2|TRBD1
TGTGCCAGCAGCTCGCCACCGGGACAGGGTGTTACCGGGGAGCTGTTTTTT
CASSSPPGQGVTGELFF
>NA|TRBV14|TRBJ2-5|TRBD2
TGTGCCAGCAGCCAAGGGTTTTTGGGACTAGCGCAAGAGACCCAGTACTTC
CASSQGFLGLAQETQYF
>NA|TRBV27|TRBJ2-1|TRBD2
TGTGCCAGTCAGGAGTGGCGGGAGGGGGATCGTGAGCAGTTCTTC
CASQEWREGDREQFF
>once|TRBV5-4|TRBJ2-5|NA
TGTGCCAGCAGCGTGGACCCACGGGTAGGAGAGACCCAGTACTTC
CASSVDPRVGETQYF
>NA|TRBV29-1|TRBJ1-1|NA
TGCAGCGGGGCTAGGGAGATGAACACTGAAGCTTTCTTT
CSGAREMNTEAFF
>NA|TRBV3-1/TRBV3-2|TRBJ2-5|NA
TGTGCCAGCAGCGGGCAATTGGGGGCCGGGGAGACCCAGTACTTC
CASSGQLGAGETQYF
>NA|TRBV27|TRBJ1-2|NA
TGTGCCAGCACCACCGGGGGGTTGGGCTACACCTTC
CASTTGGLGYTF
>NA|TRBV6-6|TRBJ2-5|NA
TGTGCCAGCAGTTACGACAGAAAAGAGACCCAGTACTTC
CASSYDRKETQYF
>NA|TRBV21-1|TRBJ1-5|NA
TGTGCCAGCAGCATACAGACAGGAGCCTATTATAGCAATCAGCCCCAGCATTTT
CASSIQTGAYYSNQPQHF
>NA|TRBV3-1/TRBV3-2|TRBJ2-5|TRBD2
TGTGCCAGCAGCCAACCTTGGGGGGGGACCCTGGCAGAGACCCAGTACTTC
CASSQPWGGTLAETQYF
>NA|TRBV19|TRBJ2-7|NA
TGTGCCAGCAAAGGGGCGGGGACAGCAGAATACGAGCAGTACTTC
CASKGAGTAEYEQYF
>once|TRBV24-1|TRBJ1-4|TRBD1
TGTGCCACCAGTGATTTAGGGGTTACAGGGGAGGTTGAAAAACTGTTTTTT
CATSDLGVTGEVEKLFF
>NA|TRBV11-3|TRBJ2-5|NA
TGTGCCAGCAGCTTAGGATCAGGAGGTGGTGAGACCCAGTACTTC
CASSLGSGGGETQYF
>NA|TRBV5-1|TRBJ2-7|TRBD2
TGCGCCAGCAGCTTGTTCCCGGGACTAGGTCTGTCCTACGAGCAGTACTTC
CASSLFPGLGLSYEQYF
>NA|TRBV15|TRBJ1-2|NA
TGTGCCACCAGCAGAGATCGGGAGGGGGAGTTCTATGGCTACACCTTC
CATSRDREGEFYGYTF
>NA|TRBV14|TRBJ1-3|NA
TGTGCCAGCAGACCGAGCTCTGGAAACACCATATATTTT
CASRPSSGNTIYF
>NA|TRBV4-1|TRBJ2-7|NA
TGCGCCAGCAGCCACTTCCCTGGATCCGGAGTAGTGTACGAGCAGTACTTC
CASSHFPGSGVVYEQYF
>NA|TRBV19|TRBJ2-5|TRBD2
TGTGCCAGCAAAGAGGTGCTAGCGGAAGAGACCCAGTACTTC
CASKEVLAEETQYF
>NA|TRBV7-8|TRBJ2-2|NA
TGTGCCAGCAGCTCATATCTTCGGACCGGGGAGCTGTTTTTT
CASSSYLRTGELFF
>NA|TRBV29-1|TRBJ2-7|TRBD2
TGCAGCGTTGCCTCTCGGGGGGGCTCCTACGAGCAGTACTTC
CSVASRGGSYEQYF
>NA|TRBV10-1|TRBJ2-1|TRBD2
TGCGCCAGCAGTGAGTTTAGGCTAGCGGGAAACGTCGACAATGAGCAGTTCTTC
CASSEFRLAGNVDNEQFF
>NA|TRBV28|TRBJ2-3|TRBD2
TGTGCCAGCAGTTTGGGCGGGAGGCTTGCAGATACGCAGTATTTT
CASSLGGRLADTQYF
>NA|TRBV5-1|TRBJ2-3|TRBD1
TGCGCCAGCAGCTTGGAAGACAGGGCCACAGATACGCAGTATTTT
CASSLEDRATDTQYF
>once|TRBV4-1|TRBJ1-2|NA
TGCGCCAGCAGCCAGGCCGGGGGGGTGGAGAATGGCTACACCTTC
CASSQAGGVENGYTF
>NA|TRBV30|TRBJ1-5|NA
TGTGCCTGGAGGCAGGGTAATCAGCCCCAGCATTTT
CAWRQGNQPQHF
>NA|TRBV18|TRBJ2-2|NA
TGTGCCAGCTCTCTCAGGGGCAGCACCGGGGAGCTGTTTTTT
CASSLRGSTGELFF
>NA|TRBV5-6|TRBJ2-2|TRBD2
TGTGCCAGCAGCCTATCCGGGACTAACGGGGAGCTGTTTTTT
CASSLSGTNGELFF
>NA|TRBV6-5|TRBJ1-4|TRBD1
TGTGCCAGCAGTTACTCGGGCAGGGGGAACGAAAAACTGTTTTTT
CASSYSGRGNEKLFF
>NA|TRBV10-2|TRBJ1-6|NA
TGCGCCAGCAGTACCACGGAGAATTCACCCCTCCACTTT
CASSTTENSPLHF
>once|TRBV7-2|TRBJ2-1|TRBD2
TGTGCCAGCAGCCAATCGAGGCGGGAGGGTAATGAGCAGTTCTTC
CASSQSRREGNEQFF
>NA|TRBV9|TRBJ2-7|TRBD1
TGTGCCAGCAGCGGACCGGGACAGGACTCCTACGAGCAGTACTTC
CASSGPGQDSYEQYF
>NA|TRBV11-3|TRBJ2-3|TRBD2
TGTGCCAGCAGCTTGGCCGGGGGGGCAACAGATACGCAGTATTTT
CASSLAGGATDTQYF
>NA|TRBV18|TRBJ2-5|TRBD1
TGTGCCAGCTCCCCACAGGGGGCTTCAGGAGAGACCCAGTACTTC
CASSPQGASGETQYF
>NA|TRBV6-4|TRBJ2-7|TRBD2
TGTGCCAGCAGTGAGGAGGGCGGGAGCTCCTACGAGCAGTACTTC
CASSEEGGSSYEQYF
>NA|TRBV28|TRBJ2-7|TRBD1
TGTGCCAGCAGTCCGACAGGGGAGTACGAGCAGTACTTC
CASSPTGEYEQYF
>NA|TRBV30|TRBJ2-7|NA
TGTGCCTGGAGTGTTTTCTCTGGGCCGCCGGACACTACGCGGGAGCAGTACTTC
CAWSVFSGPPDTTREQYF
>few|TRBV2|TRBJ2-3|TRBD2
TGTGCCAGCAGTGTCTCGACTAGCGGGAGTTTCAGGCCAGATACGCAGTATTTT
CASSVSTSGSFRPDTQYF
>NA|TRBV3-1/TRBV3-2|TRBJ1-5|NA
TGTGCCAGCAGCCAAGGTACAGGGTTGTTCAATCAGCCCCAGCATTTT
CASSQGTGLFNQPQHF
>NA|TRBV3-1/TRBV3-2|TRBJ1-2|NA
TGTGCCAGCAGCCAAGATCCAGGGTTTTATGGCTACACCTTC
CASSQDPGFYGYTF
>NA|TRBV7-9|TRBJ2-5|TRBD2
TGTGCCAGCAGCTGGGTGGAGGGTAGCGGGAGATTCGGCCAAGAGACCCAGTACTTC
CASSWVEGSGRFGQETQYF
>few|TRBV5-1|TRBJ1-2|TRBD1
TGCGCCAGCAGCTCAGGGGACAGGGATTTAGGAGGCTACACCTTC
CASSSGDRDLGGYTF
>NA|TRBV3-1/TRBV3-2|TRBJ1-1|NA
TGTGCCAGCAGGCAGGGGAGAAATGCTTTCTTT
CASRQGRNAFF
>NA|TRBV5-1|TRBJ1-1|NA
TGCGCCAGCAGCTTGGTACCGGGAATGAACACTGAAGCTTTCTTT
CASSLVPGMNTEAFF
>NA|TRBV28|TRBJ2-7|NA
TGTGCCAGCAGTTTAAAAGGCGGCCTCGGGTACGAGCAGTACTTC
CASSLKGGLGYEQYF
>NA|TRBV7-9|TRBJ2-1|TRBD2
TGTGCCAGCAGCGAACGACTAGCGGGAGGGTTCAATGAGCAGTTCTTC
CASSERLAGGFNEQFF
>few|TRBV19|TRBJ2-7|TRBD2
TGTGCCAGTAGTATCCGTCTAGCGGGAGGGCCCTACGAGCAGTACTTC
CASSIRLAGGPYEQYF
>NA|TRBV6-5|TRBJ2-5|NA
TGTGCCAGCCACCAAAGCGGCACGGGCGAGACCCAGTACTTC
CASHQSGTGETQYF
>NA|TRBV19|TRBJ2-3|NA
TGTGCCAGTAGTATTTCGCGGGCAGATACGCAGTATTTT
CASSISRADTQYF
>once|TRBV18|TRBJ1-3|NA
TGTGCCAGCTCACCACTTGAGGGGGTAGCTGGAAACACCATATATTTT
CASSPLEGVAGNTIYF
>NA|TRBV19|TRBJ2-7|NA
TGTGCCAGTAGTATAGAAAGGGGGGGCGAGCAGTACTTC
CASSIERGGEQYF
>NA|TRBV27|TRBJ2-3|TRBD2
TGTGCCAGCAGTTTAGGGCTAGCGGACCGCACAGATACGCAGTATTTT
CASSLGLADRTDTQYF
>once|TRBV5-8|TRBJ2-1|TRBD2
TGTGCCAGCAGTCCAAGCCCTCCTAGCGGGGGGGCCAATGAGCAGTTCTTC
CASSPSPPSGGANEQFF
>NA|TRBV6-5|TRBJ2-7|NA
TGTGCCAGCAGTCCACGACAGATTAGGGCGGAAGAGCAGTACTTC
CASSPRQIRAEEQYF
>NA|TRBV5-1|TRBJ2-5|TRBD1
TGCGCCAGCAGCTTGGGACAGGGATATCAAGAGACCCAGTACTTC
CASSLGQGYQETQYF
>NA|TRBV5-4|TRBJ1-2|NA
TGTGCCAGCAGCTTGCGGCGGGGCTATGGCTACACCTTC
CASSLRRGYGYTF
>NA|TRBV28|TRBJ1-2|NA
TGTGCCAGCAGTTATGCCAGGGGCCTCTATGGCTACACCTTC
CASSYARGLYGYTF
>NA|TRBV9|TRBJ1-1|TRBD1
TGTGCCAGCAGTAGAGGACAGGGGAGTTACCCCCTGGCTTTCTTT
CASSRGQGSYPLAFF
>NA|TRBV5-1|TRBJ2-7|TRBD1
TGCGCCAGCAGCCCTATTCCGGGACAGGGTTACGAGCAGTACTTC
CASSPIPGQGYEQYF
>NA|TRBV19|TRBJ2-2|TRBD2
TGTGCCAGTAGGCAGGGGACTAGCGGGAGGACACTTCCCGGGGAGCTGTTTTTT
CASRQGTSGRTLPGELFF